These 18 T cell receptor beta chains originate from one sample sequenced in a study of blood T cell repertoires in COVID-19. TCRdb keeps only in-frame clones here, not all; method: immunoSEQ multiplex PCR. The sample contains 100,000 to 150,000 clones, 79% of which appear only once. The sample consisted of peripheral blood. The receptors come from a man aged 40-49 years with active or convalescent COVID-19.

This clone was seen more than once but under ten times. The chain carries TRBV6-1 and TRBJ1-4; D perhaps matches TRBD1 (6 bases). Trimming stripped 1 base from V and 6 bases from J, with 9 bases between. Germline CDR1 reads MNHNS; CDR2 reads SASEGT. CDR3 length equals 14 residues. In DNA, the CDR3 is TGTGCCAGCAGTGAAGACCGACAGGATGAAAAACTGTTTTTT. Translated, it gives CASSEDRQDEKLFF.

The V and J genes are TRBV4-1 and TRBJ2-2; TRBD1 agrees at 10 bases. Germline-derived CDR1 and CDR2 are MGHRA and YSYEKL. J lost 4 bases, V lost 3 bases, and 5 bases had no gene match. This CDR3 is 16 amino acids long. The CDR3 bases are TGCGCCAGCAGCCAGGCGGGACAGGGGATCACCGGGGAGCTGTTTTTT. Amino acid sequence: CASSQAGQGITGELFF.

This chain connects TRBV19 to TRBJ2-1, with a possible D match to TRBD1 (5 bases). V dropped 6 bases and J dropped 8 bases, with 11 bases sitting between them. The CDR3 extends over 12 amino acids. The germline CDR1 and CDR2 sequences are LNHDA and SQIVND (reference sequence). This CDR3 reads CASRKGLDEQFF. CDR3 nucleotides: TGTGCCAGTAGAAAGGGGCTCGATGAGCAGTTCTTC.

The chain recombines TRBV7-9 with TRBJ1-5, with D possibly TRBD1 on 5 matching bases. The CDR3 has 12 amino acids. Germline CDR1 and CDR2: SEHNR and FQNEAQ (reference sequence). The germline V and J ends were trimmed by 3 bases and 10 bases, with 10 bases remaining between them. CDR3 sequence: CASSFDSSPQHF. CDR3 in DNA: TGTGCCAGCAGCTTTGACAGTTCCCCCCAGCATTTT.

In the case of this clone: The junction departs from germline at one end; a sequencing error may be responsible. The CDR3 region is CAWSVRWGESTSGELF. CDR3 DNA sequence: TGTGCCTGGAGTGTACGATGGGGTGAATCGACTAGCGGGGAGCTCTTC. This chain joins TRBV30 and TRBJ2-1; TRBD2 aligns across 11 bases. From germline, CDR1 is GTSNPN and CDR2 SVGIG (reference sequence). This CDR3 has 16 amino acids.

The rearrangement uses TRBV9 and TRBJ2-2; 9 positions match TRBD1. The CDR3 loop spans 15 amino acids. CDR1 and CDR2 from the germline V gene are SGDLS and YYNGEE. V lost 5 bases to trimming and J lost 5 bases; unmatched junction nucleotides: 7. CDR3 residues: CASRGTDRGTGELFF. The CDR3 region has the DNA TGTGCCAGCAGGGGGACGGACAGGGGTACCGGGGAGCTGTTTTTT.

J is TRBJ2-1 and V is TRBV12-3 or TRBV12-4; no definite D call. The CDR3 is 13 residues long. V was shortened by 6 bases and J by 9 bases, with 15 bases between the two germline ends. CDR3 in DNA: TGTGCCAGCAGCTCACCCGTCTTACTTGAGCAGTTCTTC. This gives the protein CASSSPVLLEQFF.

The gene calls are TRBV10-2 and TRBJ1-1; no clear D gene. The germline V and J ends were trimmed by 2 bases and 0 bases, with 7 bases remaining between them. CDR3 length equals 14 residues. The V gene's germline CDR1 is WSHSY and CDR2 SAAADI. The CDR3, as DNA: TGCGCCAGCAGTGAGAATCCGGTGAACACTGAAGCTTTCTTT. Protein: CASSENPVNTEAFF.

V gene TRBV29-1 combines with J gene TRBJ2-7; 8 nucleotides match TRBD2. Germline CDR1 is SQVTM and CDR2 is ANQGSEA. V gave up 6 bases and J gave up 1 base; unmatched junction bases: 14. This CDR3 contains 16 residues. The CDR3 is CSVKDLTSGPSYEQYF. CDR3 in DNA: TGCAGCGTGAAAGACCTCACTAGCGGCCCTTCCTACGAGCAGTACTTC.

A single count supports this clone. This chain connects TRBV6-5 to TRBJ2-7; maybe TRBD1 (5 bases). The CDR3 length is 14 residues. Germline CDR1 MNHEY, CDR2 SVGAGI. V lost 1 base and J 0 bases, leaving 7 bases between the germline ends. The CDR3: CASSYLGPSYEQYF. The CDR3 nucleotides are TGTGCCAGCAGTTACTTGGGGCCCTCCTACGAGCAGTACTTC.

The V call is TRBV6-5, the J call TRBJ1-1; 7 bases fit TRBD1. The CDR3 runs to 15 residues. In germline, CDR1 is MNHEY, CDR2 SVGAGI. V gave up 5 bases and J gave up 3 bases; unmatched junction bases: 9. The CDR3 DNA follows: TGTGCCAGCAGTCTGACGCGACAGGGCGACACTGAAGCTTTCTTT. The encoded protein is CASSLTRQGDTEAFF.

This chain links TRBV6-5 with TRBJ1-1; the D gene is possibly TRBD1 (6 bases). V lost 7 bases and J 4 bases, leaving 13 bases between the germline ends. Germline values: CDR1 MNHEY, CDR2 SVGAGI. The CDR3 extends over 13 amino acids. CDR3 DNA sequence: TGTGCCAGCACCGAATCCAGGGGCACTGAAGCTTTCTTT. Its protein product is CASTESRGTEAFF.

The sample holds a few counts of this clone. The rearrangement joins TRBV12-3 or TRBV12-4 to TRBJ1-6; TRBD1 is a possible D gene (5 bases). V lost 6 bases and J lost 5, with 8 bases in between. The CDR3 has 13 residues. The CDR3: CASRVRDNSPLHF. The CDR3 DNA reads TGTGCCAGCAGGGTCAGGGATAATTCACCCCTCCACTTT.

CDR3 nucleotides: TGTGCCAGCAGCCAACTGACAGGGAACTACGAGCAGTACTTC. Protein sequence: CASSQLTGNYEQYF. The chain has TRBV14 and TRBJ2-7; 7 nucleotides agree with TRBD1. The trim removed 2 bases at V and 3 bases at J, leaving 4 bases unmatched. The germline V gene encodes CDR1 SGHDN and CDR2 FVKESK. This CDR3 has 14 amino acids.

The V call is TRBV6-5, the J call TRBJ2-1; possible D gene TRBD2, 6 bases. The CDR3 has 14 residues. Germline assignment: CDR1 MNHEY and CDR2 SVGAGI. V shed 2 bases and J shed 2 bases, with 7 bases lying between them. For the CDR3, the DNA is TGTGCCAGCAGTTACGGGACTGCCTACAATGAGCAGTTCTTC. It specifies CASSYGTAYNEQFF.

This sequence joins TRBV5-4 and TRBJ1-5, with 9 bases aligning to TRBD1. V trimming: 4 bases; J trimming: 3 bases; junction bases outside the gene matches: 5. The germline V gene has CDR1 SGHNT and CDR2 YYREEE (reference sequence). There are 15 residues in the CDR3. CDR3 loop: CASSQGQGYNQPQHF. CDR3 bases: TGTGCCAGCAGCCAGGGACAGGGCTACAATCAGCCCCAGCATTTT.

The chain combines TRBV9 with TRBJ1-1, with 9 bases aligning to TRBD1. The CDR3 is 14 residues long. Germline V CDR1 and CDR2: SGDLS, YYNGEE. V was clipped by 2 bases and J by 3 bases; unmatched bases: 2. The chain's CDR3 is CASSVRDRDTEAFF. In nucleotides, the CDR3 is TGTGCCAGCAGCGTCCGGGACAGGGACACTGAAGCTTTCTTT.

This clone has just one count. This chain links TRBV6-6 with TRBJ2-1, with 9 bases aligning to TRBD1. V lost 6 bases and J lost 6; bases outside the gene matches: 9. Germline V lookup: CDR1 MNHNY, CDR2 SVGAGI (reference sequence). This CDR3 spans 15 amino acids. As DNA, the CDR3 is TGTGCCAGCAGCGATTCGGGACAGGGACGCAATGAGCAGTTCTTC. Protein sequence: CASSDSGQGRNEQFF.